This entry is about one T cell receptor beta chain. This entry belongs to a study of blood T cell repertoires in COVID-19. The V gene end was trimmed by 5 bases and the J gene end by 0 bases; junction bases not matched to a gene: 4. CDR3 length: 15 amino acids. Germline V CDR1 and CDR2: SGHTA, FQGNSA. As handled by the study authors: Cell counts per sample came from amplifying reference gene primers. This table comes from immunoSEQ multiplex PCR, and its TCRdb copy is limited to in-frame clones, with some not included. V, J and clone size were drawn from that table, and D and trimming were deduced from the DNA. This repertoire shows around 130,000 clones, 75% to 85% found once; its top ten account for 9% to 13%.

Sequencing used peripheral blood. This clonotype was sampled from a human donor in a cohort sampled during active COVID-19. The rearrangement uses TRBV7-2 and TRBJ1-3, with 7 bases lining up with TRBD1. DNA for the CDR3: TGTGCCAGCAGCCAGTGGACAGGCTCTGGAAACACCATATATTTT. This sequence encodes CASSQWTGSGNTIYF. The variable domain in full, completed from reference TRBV7-2 and TRBJ1-3, reads GAGVSQSPSNKVTEKGKDVELRCDPISGHTALYWYRQSLGQGLEFLIYFQGNSAPDKSGLPSDRFSAERTGGSVSTLTIQRTQQEDSAVYLCASSQWTGSGNTIYFGEGSWLTVV.